These 32 T cell receptor beta chains came from one sample sequenced in a study of cytomegalovirus exposure and HLA in healthy donors. The PCR ran on 60 Vbeta and 13 Jbeta primers. Clones were read by immunoSEQ multiplex PCR, and TCRdb kept only the in-frame ones, dropping some. The sample gives more than 150,000 clones, about three quarters of which show up once; around 1.6% is in the top ten. The sequencing input was PBMCs. The receptor set was obtained from a man aged 18 to 29 in good health and CMV-seronegative.

The chain uses TRBV27 and TRBJ2-1; 8 bases are a match to TRBD2. This CDR3 spans 16 amino acids. V dropped 10 bases and J dropped 2; count of bases not matched to a gene: 13. Germline-derived CDR1 and CDR2 are MNHEY and SMNVEV (reference sequence). The CDR3 region is CATSGSPPLPYNEQFF. Here the CDR3 DNA reads TGTGCCACCAGCGGGAGTCCCCCATTACCCTACAATGAGCAGTTCTTC.

This chain links TRBV7-3 with TRBJ2-5; 14 positions match TRBD2. V gave up 1 base and J gave up 0 bases; unmatched junction bases: 10. This CDR3 region has 20 residues. Germline assignment: CDR1 SGHTA and CDR2 FQGTGA. This chain's CDR3 is CASSLKGGLAGEWYQETQYF. CDR3 sequence (DNA): TGTGCCAGCAGCTTAAAGGGGGGACTAGCGGGGGAATGGTACCAAGAGACCCAGTACTTC.

This clone was counted once. The CDR3 coding sequence is TGTGCCAGCAGTTTATGGAGGGCCGATAATTCACCCCTCCACTTT. Amino acid sequence: CASSLWRADNSPLHF. J is TRBJ1-6 and V is TRBV28, with unresolved D. Trimming removed 0 bases at V and 5 bases at J, with 8 bases between. The CDR3 loop spans 15 amino acids. CDR1 and CDR2 from the germline V gene are MDHEN and SYDVKM.

The chain joins TRBV19 to TRBJ2-3, with TRBD2 identical over 14 bases. Germline V gene lookup returns CDR1 LNHDA and CDR2 SQIVND (reference sequence). Unmatched junction bases numbered 10, after V lost 7 bases and J lost 7 bases. The CDR3 totals 16 residues. The CDR3 bases are TGTGCCAGTATGGGACTAGCGGGGGCCTCACTTAATACGCAGTATTTT. Protein product: CASMGLAGASLNTQYF.

The CDR3 coding sequence is TGTGCCAGCAGTTCATCAGGGAAGGGCACTGAAGCTTTCTTT. Its translation: CASSSSGKGTEAFF. V and J are TRBV6-1 and TRBJ1-1; a possible D gene is TRBD1 (5 bases). CDR3 length: 14 residues. V was clipped by 5 bases and J by 4 bases, with 14 bases between them. CDR1 and CDR2 (germline): MNHNS, SASEGT.

This sequence joins TRBV5-5 and TRBJ2-7; 8 bases match TRBD2. The CDR3 totals 17 residues. J gave up 4 bases and V 3 bases, and 15 bases lay outside the gene matches. Germline values: CDR1 SGHKS, CDR2 YYEKEE (reference sequence). CDR3: CASSSLLSAGVRYEQYF. As DNA, the CDR3 is TGTGCCAGCAGCTCCCTATTATCAGCGGGAGTTCGGTACGAGCAGTACTTC.

The chain recombines TRBV11-1 with TRBJ1-3; D remains unclear. V lost 3 bases and J lost 0, with 12 bases in between. Germline V gene sequence: CDR1 SGHAT, CDR2 FQDESV (reference sequence). This CDR3 contains 16 residues. The CDR3 sequence is CASSFGSTSSGNTIYF. CDR3 DNA sequence: TGTGCCAGCAGCTTCGGGAGTACCTCCTCTGGAAACACCATATATTTT.

This clone has just a few counts. The chain employs TRBV23-1 and TRBJ1-6, with D perhaps matching TRBD1 (6 bases). TRBV23-1 has ORF status, its function being uncertain. The V and J ends lost 8 bases and 9 bases respectively, with 20 bases between them. The CDR3 is 15 residues long. This CDR3 is CASQTRQGNASPLHF. CDR3 bases: TGCGCCAGCCAGACCCGGCAGGGGAATGCTTCACCCCTCCACTTT.

The gene calls are TRBV14 and TRBJ1-5; 9 bases align to TRBD1. The germline V gene has CDR1 SGHDN and CDR2 FVKESK. V lost 1 base to trimming and J lost 6 bases; unmatched junction nucleotides: 7. The CDR3 contains 16 residues. The CDR3 DNA follows: TGTGCCAGCAGCCAAGGGGACAGGGAGATTCGTCAGCCCCAGCATTTT. It codes for CASSQGDREIRQPQHF.

The chain couples TRBV19 to TRBJ2-2; D ambiguous. This CDR3 spans 12 amino acids. CDR1 and CDR2 (germline): LNHDA, SQIVND (reference sequence). The V gene lost 5 bases and the J gene lost 3 bases, with 4 bases spanning the gap. The CDR3 nucleotides are TGTGCCAGTAGTCGTTACACCGGGGAGCTGTTTTTT. Amino acid sequence: CASSRYTGELFF. The variable domain in full, with the rest retrieved from reference TRBV19 and TRBJ2-2, is DGGITQSPKYLFRKEGQNVTLSCEQNLNHDAMYWYRQDPGQGLRLIYYSQIVNDFQKGDIAEGYSVSREKKESFPLTVTSAQKNPTAFYLCASSRYTGELFFGEGSRLTVL.

The genes are TRBV28 and TRBJ2-3; TRBD1 aligns across 7 bases. Germline V gene lookup returns CDR1 MDHEN and CDR2 SYDVKM. V lost 6 bases, J lost 2 bases, and 11 bases stayed unmatched. The CDR3 loop spans 16 amino acids. The CDR3 nucleotides read TGTGCCAGCAGCCCTTGGACAGGTTATCCCACAGATACGCAGTATTTT. It specifies CASSPWTGYPTDTQYF.

V gene TRBV28 combines with J gene TRBJ2-7; TRBD1 is a possible D gene (6 bases). Germline V lookup: CDR1 MDHEN, CDR2 SYDVKM. The CDR3 loop spans 14 amino acids. Trimming took 3 bases from V and 1 from J, leaving 10 bases between them. This CDR3 is CASSFGTQSYEQYF. As DNA, the CDR3 is TGTGCCAGCAGTTTCGGGACACAGTCCTACGAGCAGTACTTC.

For this clone: The same CDR3 can be traced to other DNA sequences in this sample. CDR3 sequence: CASSPTGTYEQYF. The DNA for the CDR3 is TGTGCCAGCAGCCCCACCGGGACCTACGAGCAGTACTTC. The chain combines TRBV9 with TRBJ2-7; tentative D call: TRBD2 (5 bases). In germline, CDR1 is SGDLS, CDR2 YYNGEE. Trimming cost V 4 bases and J 2 bases, with 10 bases left between them. This CDR3 has 13 amino acids.

CDR3 residues: CASSYTRTEYEQYF. The DNA for the CDR3 is TGTGCCAGCAGTTACACCCGGACAGAATACGAGCAGTACTTC. The rearrangement joins TRBV6-6 to TRBJ2-7, with D perhaps TRBD1 (6 bases). Trimming took 2 bases from V and 4 from J, leaving 12 bases between them. CDR1 and CDR2 from the germline V gene are MNHNY and SVGAGI (reference sequence). The CDR3 is 14 amino acids.

The genes are TRBV5-1 and TRBJ1-2; a possible D gene is TRBD1 (5 bases). The CDR3 contains 14 residues. CDR1 and CDR2 from the germline V gene are SGHRS and YFSETQ. The germline V and J ends were trimmed by 4 bases and 1 base, with 11 bases remaining between them. The chain's CDR3 is CASSIQTDNYGYTF. Here the CDR3 DNA reads TGCGCCAGCAGCATACAGACAGATAACTATGGCTACACCTTC.

This clone was observed a single time. CDR3 nucleotides: TGTGCCAGCAGTTCTCTGAGGCAGAACACTGAAGCTTTCTTT. Protein sequence: CASSSLRQNTEAFF. The V gene is TRBV7-9, the J gene TRBJ1-1, with no clear D. V was cut by 6 bases and J by 1 base, with 12 bases left in between. The germline gives CDR1 SEHNR, CDR2 FQNEAQ (reference sequence). There are 14 residues in the CDR3.

This clone came up once. The chain joins TRBV30 to TRBJ2-3; D gene uncertain. The CDR3 loop spans 13 amino acids. Germline lookup yields CDR1 GTSNPN and CDR2 SVGIG (reference sequence). Trimming stripped 4 bases from V and 6 bases from J, with 14 bases between. Here the CDR3 DNA reads TGTGCCTGGAATGAACGGCGGTATGATACGCAGTATTTT. Translating gives CAWNERRYDTQYF.

The V and J genes are TRBV30 and TRBJ2-7; 7 bases are a match to TRBD2. This CDR3 region has 15 residues. The V gene's germline CDR1 is GTSNPN and CDR2 SVGIG (reference sequence). The trim removed 2 bases at V and 1 base at J, leaving 8 bases unmatched. CDR3 DNA: TGTGCCTGGAGTAGGGGAGGGGTTGGTTCCTACGAGCAGTACTTC. Translating gives CAWSRGGVGSYEQYF. The full variable domain, with the rest looked up from reference TRBV30 and TRBJ2-7, is SQTIHQWPATLVQPVGSPLSLECTVEGTSNPNLYWYRQAAGRGLQLLFYSVGIGQISSEVPQNLSASRPQDRQFILSSKKLLLSDSGFYLCAWSRGGVGSYEQYFGPGTRLTVT.

This chain uses TRBV14 with TRBJ2-7; 10 nucleotides match TRBD2. Germline V gene lookup returns CDR1 SGHDN and CDR2 FVKESK. This CDR3 contains 16 residues. V shed 2 bases and J 3 bases; nucleotides not matched to a gene: 7. CDR3 amino acids: CASSQSRSSGSYEQYF. CDR3 in DNA: TGTGCCAGCAGCCAATCCCGATCTAGCGGGAGCTACGAGCAGTACTTC.

V gene TRBV15 combines with J gene TRBJ2-7, with D possibly matching TRBD1 (5 bases). The CDR3 consists of 14 residues. The germline V gene has CDR1 LNHNV and CDR2 YYDKDF (reference sequence). V was trimmed by 0 bases and J by 7 bases, leaving 13 bases between them. Here the CDR3 DNA reads TGTGCCACCAGCAGAGACGCAGGGTCTGGGGAGCAGTACTTC. It codes for CATSRDAGSGEQYF.

As DNA, the CDR3 is TGTGCCAGCAGCTTAAACATAGGGACAGGGCACAATGAGCAGTTCTTC. Amino acid sequence: CASSLNIGTGHNEQFF. V and J are TRBV7-9 and TRBJ2-1; TRBD1 matches at 9 bases. CDR1 SEHNR and CDR2 FQNEAQ come from the germline V gene (reference sequence). This CDR3 is built from 16 residues. With 2 bases clipped from V and 5 bases from J, the junction kept 7 bases outside the gene matches.

This rearrangement joins TRBV6-5 to TRBJ2-6; D might be TRBD1 (5 bases). This CDR3 is built from 15 residues. Trimming left V 5 bases short and J 0 bases short, with 8 bases between. Germline V gives CDR1 MNHEY, CDR2 SVGAGI. The CDR3 nucleotides are TGTGCCAGCAGTGGACACTTCTCTGGGGCCAACGTCCTGACTTTC. Residues: CASSGHFSGANVLTF.

The CDR3 sequence: CASTDREYNEQFF. The CDR3, as DNA: TGTGCCAGTACGGACAGAGAGTACAATGAGCAGTTCTTC. The chain joins TRBV19 to TRBJ2-1; possibly TRBD1 for D (6 bases). Per germline, CDR1 LNHDA and CDR2 SQIVND (reference sequence). CDR3 size: 13 residues. Trimming shortened V by 7 bases and J by 4 bases, and 11 bases separated the two germline ends.

This chain joins TRBV28 and TRBJ2-3, with D perhaps TRBD1 (6 bases). The V and J ends lost 3 bases and 3 bases respectively, with 13 bases between them. Germline lookup yields CDR1 MDHEN and CDR2 SYDVKM. The CDR3 covers 15 residues. The CDR3 spells CASSLPEGGTDTQYF. CDR3 DNA sequence: TGTGCCAGCAGTTTGCCTGAAGGGGGTACAGATACGCAGTATTTT. Looking up the rest from reference TRBV28 and TRBJ2-3 gives the full variable domain: DVKVTQSSRYLVKRTGEKVFLECVQDMDHENMFWYRQDPGLGLRLIYFSYDVKMKEKGDIPEGYSVSREKKERFSLILESASTNQTSMYLCASSLPEGGTDTQYFGPGTRLTVL.

V usage is TRBV6-5 and J usage is TRBJ2-7; tentative D call: TRBD1 (6 bases). The CDR3 has 13 residues. Trimming took off 5 bases at V and 2 bases at J, with 10 bases between the two ends. Germline V lookup: CDR1 MNHEY, CDR2 SVGAGI. The DNA of the CDR3 is TGTGCCAGCAGTCGGACAGCAACCTACGAGCAGTACTTC. This sequence encodes CASSRTATYEQYF.

This clone was observed a handful of times. The chain combines TRBV4-1 with TRBJ1-2; D is uncertain. V gave up 5 bases and J gave up 3 bases, with 10 bases separating them. This CDR3 has 13 residues. Germline V CDR1 and CDR2: MGHRA, YSYEKL. The CDR3 DNA is TGCGCCAGCAGCTTCAACGCGGACTATGGCTACACCTTC. Its translation is CASSFNADYGYTF.

In the case of this clone: The germline gene is not matched at one end of the junction; a read error may be the cause. This sequence joins TRBV7-9 and TRBJ1-1; possibly TRBD1 for D (5 bases). This CDR3 spans 14 amino acids. Per germline, CDR1 SEHNR and CDR2 FQNEAQ (reference sequence). The CDR3 reads CSSSTQGKNTEAFF. CDR3 DNA: TGTTCCAGCAGCACCCAGGGAAAGAACACTGAAGCTTTCTTT. The full variable domain, with the rest looked up from reference TRBV7-9 and TRBJ1-1, is DTGVSQNPRHKITKRGQNVTFRCDPISEHNRLYWYRQTLGQGPEFLTYFQNEAQLEKSRLLSDRFSAERPKGSFSTLEIQRTEQGDSAMYLCSSSTQGKNTEAFFGQGTRLTVV.

This sequence joins TRBV28 and TRBJ1-1; D possibly corresponds to TRBD1 (5 bases). V was clipped by 7 bases and J by 1 base, with 16 bases between them. This CDR3 region has 15 residues. Germline CDR1 reads MDHEN; CDR2 reads SYDVKM. CDR3 amino acids: CASIGGSIGNTEAFF. The CDR3 DNA reads TGTGCCAGCATCGGGGGATCTATAGGGAACACTGAAGCTTTCTTT.

This clone was seen once. In DNA form, the CDR3 reads TGTGCCAGCAGTACTATACCTTCCTACGAGCAGTACTTC. This codes for CASSTIPSYEQYF. This chain links TRBV28 with TRBJ2-7, with D uncertain. CDR1 MDHEN and CDR2 SYDVKM come from the germline V gene. Trimming cost V 5 bases and J 1 base, with 9 bases left between them. The CDR3 sequence is 13 residues long.

The chain employs TRBV7-9 and TRBJ1-2; possible D gene TRBD1, 5 bases. The CDR3 is 13 amino acids. Trimming stripped 1 base from V and 11 bases from J, with 14 bases between. Germline assignment: CDR1 SEHNR and CDR2 FQNEAQ (reference sequence). The CDR3 is CASSLVGQGGYTF. For the CDR3, the DNA is TGTGCCAGCAGCTTAGTAGGGCAGGGAGGTTACACCTTC.

The V gene is TRBV25-1, the J gene TRBJ2-3, with TRBD1 identical over 7 bases. CDR3 length: 16 residues. CDR1 and CDR2 from the germline V gene are MGHDK and SYGVNS. V gave up 5 bases and J gave up 2 bases; unmatched junction bases: 10. As DNA, the CDR3 is TGTGCCAGCAGTAACCCCCAGGGGGTCCCCACAGATACGCAGTATTTT. Amino acids: CASSNPQGVPTDTQYF.

For this clone: Other DNA sequences in this sample translate to the same CDR3. V is TRBV9 and J is TRBJ1-3, with D maybe TRBD1 (5 bases). This CDR3 is 15 amino acids long. CDR1 is SGDLS and CDR2 is YYNGEE in the germline V gene. V gave up 2 bases and J gave up 3 bases, with 12 bases separating them. The CDR3 sequence is CASSVGGAGGNTIYF. The CDR3 DNA reads as TGTGCCAGCAGCGTTGGAGGGGCGGGTGGAAACACCATATATTTT.